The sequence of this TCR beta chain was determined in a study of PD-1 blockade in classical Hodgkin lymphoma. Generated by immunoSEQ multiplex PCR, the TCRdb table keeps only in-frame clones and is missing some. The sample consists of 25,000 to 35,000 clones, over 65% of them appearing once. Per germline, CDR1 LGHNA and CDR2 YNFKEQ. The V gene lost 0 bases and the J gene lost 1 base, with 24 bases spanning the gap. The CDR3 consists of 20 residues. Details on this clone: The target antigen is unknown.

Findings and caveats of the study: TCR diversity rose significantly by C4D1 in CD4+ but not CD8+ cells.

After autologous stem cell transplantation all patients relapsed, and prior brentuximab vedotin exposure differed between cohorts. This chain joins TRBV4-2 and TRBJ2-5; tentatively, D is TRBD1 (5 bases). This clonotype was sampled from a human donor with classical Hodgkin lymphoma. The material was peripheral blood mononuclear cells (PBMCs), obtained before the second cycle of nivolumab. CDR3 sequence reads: CASSQDMGRRAGSSQETQYF. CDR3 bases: TGTGCCAGCAGCCAAGATATGGGGCGTAGGGCAGGCTCTTCCCAAGAGACCCAGTACTTC.